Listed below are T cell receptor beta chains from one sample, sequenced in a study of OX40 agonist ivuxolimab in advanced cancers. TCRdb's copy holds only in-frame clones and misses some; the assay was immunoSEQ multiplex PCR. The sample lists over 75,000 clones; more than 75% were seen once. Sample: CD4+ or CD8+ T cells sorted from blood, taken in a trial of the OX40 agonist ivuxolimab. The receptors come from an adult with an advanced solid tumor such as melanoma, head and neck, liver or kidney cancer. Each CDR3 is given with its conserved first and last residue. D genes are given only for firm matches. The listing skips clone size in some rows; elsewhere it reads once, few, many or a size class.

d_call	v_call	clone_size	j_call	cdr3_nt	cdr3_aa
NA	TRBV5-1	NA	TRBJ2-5	TGCGCCAGCAGCTTGGACAGGGCGGAGGAGACCCAGTACTTC	CASSLDRAEETQYF
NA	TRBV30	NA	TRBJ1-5	TGTGCCTGGAGTAACGACAGAAATCAGCCCCAGCATTTT	CAWSNDRNQPQHF
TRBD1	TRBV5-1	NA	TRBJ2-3	TGCGCCAGCAGCTTCTTGACAGGGGGATTTGCAGATACGCAGTATTTT	CASSFLTGGFADTQYF
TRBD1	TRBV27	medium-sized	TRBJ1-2	TGTGCCAGCAGTTCCCGACAGGGGAGTGCGGACTTATACACCTTC	CASSSRQGSADLYTF
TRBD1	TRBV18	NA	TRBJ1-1	TGTGCCAGCTCGCCGGGACAGCAGATGAACACTGAAGCTTTCTTT	CASSPGQQMNTEAFF
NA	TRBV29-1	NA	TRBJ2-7	TGCAGCGTTGAAGGGGCATCGAACGAGCAGTACTTC	CSVEGASNEQYF
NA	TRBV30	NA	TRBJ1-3	TGTGCCTGGAGTGTACAATCCGGGAGCTCTGGAAACACCATATATTTT	CAWSVQSGSSGNTIYF
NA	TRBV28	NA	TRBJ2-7	TGTGCCAGCAGTTCCGGTCCCCTCGAGCAGTACTTC	CASSSGPLEQYF
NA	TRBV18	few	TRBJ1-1	TGTGCCAGCTCACCACGACGGGTGAACACTGAAGCTTTCTTT	CASSPRRVNTEAFF
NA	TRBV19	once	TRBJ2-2	TGTGCCAGTAGTATTAGTCAGGTCCAGGGGACCGGGGAGCTGTTTTTT	CASSISQVQGTGELFF
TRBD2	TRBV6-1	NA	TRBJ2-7	TGTGCCAGCAGTGAAGCTTGGGCGGGGTGGATAGCGGGAGAGGCCTACGAGCAGTACTTC	CASSEAWAGWIAGEAYEQYF
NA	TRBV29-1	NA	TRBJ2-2	TGCAGCGTTGACCGGGGTTACACCGGGGAGCTGTTTTTT	CSVDRGYTGELFF
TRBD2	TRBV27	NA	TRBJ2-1	TGTGCCAGCAGGCTAGCGGACTCCTACAATGAGCAGTTCTTC	CASRLADSYNEQFF
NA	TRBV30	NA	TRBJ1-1	TGTGCCTGGTCACAGGGAATGAACACTGAAGCTTTCTTT	CAWSQGMNTEAFF
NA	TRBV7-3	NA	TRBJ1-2	TGTGCCAGCAGCTTAAGTCGGGGGGAGGATGGCTACACCTTC	CASSLSRGEDGYTF
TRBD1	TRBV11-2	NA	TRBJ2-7	TGTGCCAGCAGCCCGGGACAGGGGACCTACGAGCAGTACTTC	CASSPGQGTYEQYF
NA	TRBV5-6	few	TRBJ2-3	TGTGCCAGCAGCTTGGTGGGGGGGCGTTTGACAGATACGCAGTATTTT	CASSLVGGRLTDTQYF
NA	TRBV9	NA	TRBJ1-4	TGTGCCAGCAGCGTAGATCAAGGGGTTGGCGAAAAACTGTTTTTT	CASSVDQGVGEKLFF
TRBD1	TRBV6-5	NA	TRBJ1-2	TGTGCCAGCAGTTATCCCCAATCAGACAGGGGAGGCTACACCTTC	CASSYPQSDRGGYTF
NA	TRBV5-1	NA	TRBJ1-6	TGCGCCAGCAGCTTGGAAGGGTATAATTCACCCCTCCACTTT	CASSLEGYNSPLHF
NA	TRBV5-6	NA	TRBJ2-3	TGTGCCAGCAGCTTGGCACCCACAGATACGCAGTATTTT	CASSLAPTDTQYF
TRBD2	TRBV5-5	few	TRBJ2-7	TGTGCCAGCAGCCTGGCGCTAGCGGGAGGGGAGCAGTACTTC	CASSLALAGGEQYF
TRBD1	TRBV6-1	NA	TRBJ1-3	TGTGCCAGCAAAGACAGGGACTCTGGAAACACCATATATTTT	CASKDRDSGNTIYF
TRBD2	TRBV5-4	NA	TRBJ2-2	TGTGCCAGCAGCCCGCGGACTAGCGGGTATACCGGGGAGCTGTTTTTT	CASSPRTSGYTGELFF
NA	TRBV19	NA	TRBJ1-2	TGTGCCAGTAGTATGCAGGGAACGGTTTATGGCTACACCTTC	CASSMQGTVYGYTF
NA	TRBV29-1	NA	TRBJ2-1	TGCAGCGTTGCCGTATTGAGGGGCGCCCTACACAATGAGCAGTTCTTC	CSVAVLRGALHNEQFF
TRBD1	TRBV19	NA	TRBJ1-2	TGTGCCAGTAGTATGGGGACAGGAAACTATGGCTACACCTTC	CASSMGTGNYGYTF
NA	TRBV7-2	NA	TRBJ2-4	TGTGCCAGCAGCTTACCCTCAGCTTCCCGCGCCAAAAACATTCAGTACTTC	CASSLPSASRAKNIQYF
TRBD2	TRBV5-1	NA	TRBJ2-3	TGCGCCAGCAGCTGGGTTAGCGGGACTAGCACAGATACGCAGTATTTT	CASSWVSGTSTDTQYF
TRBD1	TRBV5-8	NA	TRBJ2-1	TGTGCCAGCAGCTTCCCCGGGACAGGCAATTACAATGAGCAGTTCTTC	CASSFPGTGNYNEQFF
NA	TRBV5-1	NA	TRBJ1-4	TGCGCCAGCAGCTTGCGGGCTGTAAGTGGAGTCTCAACTAATGAAAAACTGTTTTTT	CASSLRAVSGVSTNEKLFF
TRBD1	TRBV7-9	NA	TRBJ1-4	TGTGCCAGCAGCTCTAAGGGGGGGACAGGGAATGAAAAACTGTTTTTT	CASSSKGGTGNEKLFF
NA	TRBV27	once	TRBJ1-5	TGTGCCAGCAGGACAGGTAGCAATCAGCCCCAGCATTTT	CASRTGSNQPQHF
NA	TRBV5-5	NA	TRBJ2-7	TGTGCCAGCAGCTTGGATGGGGTTGAATACGAGCAGTACTTC	CASSLDGVEYEQYF
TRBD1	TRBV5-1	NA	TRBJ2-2	TGCGCCAGCAGCATGGGACAGGGGCGCGGGGAGCTGTTTTTT	CASSMGQGRGELFF
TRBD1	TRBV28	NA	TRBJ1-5	TGTGCCAGCAGTTTCAGGGGGTTCGGTCAGCCCCAGCATTTT	CASSFRGFGQPQHF
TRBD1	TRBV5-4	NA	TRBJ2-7	TGTGCCAGCAGCTTGGCATATGGGACAGGGCTCTACGAGCAGTACTTC	CASSLAYGTGLYEQYF
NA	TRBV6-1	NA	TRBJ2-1	TGTGCCAGCAAACAAACCCCCTACAATGAGCAGTTCTTC	CASKQTPYNEQFF
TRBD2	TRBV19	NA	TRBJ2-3	TGTGCCAGTAGTATAGCGGGGACTAGCGGGAACACAGATACGCAGTATTTT	CASSIAGTSGNTDTQYF
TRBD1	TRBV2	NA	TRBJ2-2	TGTGCCAGCAGTAGATCCGGGACAGTAAACACCGGGGAGCTGTTTTTT	CASSRSGTVNTGELFF
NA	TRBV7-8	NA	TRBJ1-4	TGTGCCAGCAGTGTAAGGGGGGGGAATGAAAAACTGTTTTTT	CASSVRGGNEKLFF
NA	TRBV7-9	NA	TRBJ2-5	TGTGCCAGCAGCTTAGCTGGAGAGACCCAGTACTTC	CASSLAGETQYF
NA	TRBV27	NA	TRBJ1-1	TGTGCCAGCAGACCAACAGGGCGGGGGACTGAAGCTTTCTTT	CASRPTGRGTEAFF
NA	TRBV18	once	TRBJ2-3	TGTGCCAGCTCCCCCGGGGGACCCACAGATACGCAGTATTTT	CASSPGGPTDTQYF
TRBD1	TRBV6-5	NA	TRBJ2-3	TGTGCCAGCAGAAATACACAGGGGGATACGCAGTATTTT	CASRNTQGDTQYF
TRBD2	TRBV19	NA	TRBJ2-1	TGTGCCAGTAAAGAGACTAGCGGTTACAATGAGCAGTTCTTC	CASKETSGYNEQFF
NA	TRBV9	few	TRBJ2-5	TGTGCCAGCAGCCTAGAACTCCGGGAGACCCAGTACTTC	CASSLELRETQYF